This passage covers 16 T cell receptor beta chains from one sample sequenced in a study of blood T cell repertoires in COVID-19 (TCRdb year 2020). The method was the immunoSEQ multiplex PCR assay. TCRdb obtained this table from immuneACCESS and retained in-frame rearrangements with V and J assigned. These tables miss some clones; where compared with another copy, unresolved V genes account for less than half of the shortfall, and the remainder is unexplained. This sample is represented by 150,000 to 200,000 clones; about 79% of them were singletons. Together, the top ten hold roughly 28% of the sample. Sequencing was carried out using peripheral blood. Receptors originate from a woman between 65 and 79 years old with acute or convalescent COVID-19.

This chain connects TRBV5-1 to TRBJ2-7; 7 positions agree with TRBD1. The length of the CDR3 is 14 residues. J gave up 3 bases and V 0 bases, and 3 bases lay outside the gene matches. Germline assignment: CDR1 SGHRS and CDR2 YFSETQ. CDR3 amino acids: CASSLDRGDYEQYF. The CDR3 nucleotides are TGCGCCAGCAGCTTGGACAGGGGTGACTACGAGCAGTACTTC.

DNA for the CDR3: TGTGCCAGCGCACCGTGGCAGGGGGCGGGTGTTGTCCAGCATTTT. Translated, it gives CASAPWQGAGVVQHF. The rearrangement links TRBV19 to TRBJ1-5, with TRBD1 matching over 8 bases. V trimming: 9 bases; J trimming: 12 bases; junction bases outside the gene matches: 19. CDR1 and CDR2 from the germline V gene are LNHDA and SQIVND (reference sequence). The CDR3 runs to 15 residues.

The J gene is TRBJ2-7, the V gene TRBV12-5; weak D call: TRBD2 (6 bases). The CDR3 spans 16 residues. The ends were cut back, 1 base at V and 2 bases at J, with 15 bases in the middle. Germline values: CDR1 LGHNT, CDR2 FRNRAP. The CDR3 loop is CASGLDRGGGTYEQYF. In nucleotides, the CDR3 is TGTGCTAGTGGTTTGGATCGTGGTGGCGGGACCTACGAGCAGTACTTC.

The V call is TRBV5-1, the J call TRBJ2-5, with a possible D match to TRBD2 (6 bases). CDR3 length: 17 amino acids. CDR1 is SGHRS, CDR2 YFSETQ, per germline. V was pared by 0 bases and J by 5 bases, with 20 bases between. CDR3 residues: CASSLGFNPDYLETQYF. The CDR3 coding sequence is TGCGCCAGCAGCTTGGGCTTCAACCCGGACTATTTGGAGACCCAGTACTTC.

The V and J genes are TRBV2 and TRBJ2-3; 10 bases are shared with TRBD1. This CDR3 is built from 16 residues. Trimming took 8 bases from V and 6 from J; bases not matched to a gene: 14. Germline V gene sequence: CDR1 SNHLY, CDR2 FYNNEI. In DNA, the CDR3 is TGTGCCAGCCAAAGGGACAGGGGACAAAAAGGGGATACGCAGTATTTT. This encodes CASQRDRGQKGDTQYF.

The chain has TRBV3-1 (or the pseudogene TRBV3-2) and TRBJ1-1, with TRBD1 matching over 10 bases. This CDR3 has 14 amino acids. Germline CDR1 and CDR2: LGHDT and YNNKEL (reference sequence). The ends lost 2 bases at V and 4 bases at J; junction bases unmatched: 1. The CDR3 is CASSQRTGGTEAFF. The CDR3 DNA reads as TGTGCCAGCAGCCAACGGACAGGGGGCACTGAAGCTTTCTTT.

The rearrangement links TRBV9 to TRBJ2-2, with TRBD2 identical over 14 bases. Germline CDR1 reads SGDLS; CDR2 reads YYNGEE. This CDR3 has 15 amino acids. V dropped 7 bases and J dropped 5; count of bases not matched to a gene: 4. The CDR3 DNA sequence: TGTGCCAGCGGACGGACTAGCGGGAGGACCGGGGAGCTGTTTTTT. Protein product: CASGRTSGRTGELFF.

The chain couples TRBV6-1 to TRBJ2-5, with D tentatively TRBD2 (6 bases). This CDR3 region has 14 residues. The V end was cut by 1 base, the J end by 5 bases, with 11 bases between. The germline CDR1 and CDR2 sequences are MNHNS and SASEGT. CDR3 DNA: TGTGCCAGCAGTGAAGGCTGGGGGGTTGAGACCCAGTACTTC. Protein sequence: CASSEGWGVETQYF.

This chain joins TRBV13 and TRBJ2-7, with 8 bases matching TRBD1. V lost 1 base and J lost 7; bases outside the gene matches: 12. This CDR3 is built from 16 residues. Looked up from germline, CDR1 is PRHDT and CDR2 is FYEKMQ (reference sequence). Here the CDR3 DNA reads TGTGCCAGCAGCTTAGACGGGCCAGGGGGCATTGGGGAGCAGTACTTC. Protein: CASSLDGPGGIGEQYF.

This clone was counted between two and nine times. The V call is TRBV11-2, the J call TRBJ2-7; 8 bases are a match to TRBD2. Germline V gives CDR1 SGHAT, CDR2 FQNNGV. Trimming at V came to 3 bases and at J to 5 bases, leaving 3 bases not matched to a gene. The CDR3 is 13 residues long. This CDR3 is CASSFSGSNEQYF. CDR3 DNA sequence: TGTGCCAGCAGCTTCAGCGGGAGCAACGAGCAGTACTTC.

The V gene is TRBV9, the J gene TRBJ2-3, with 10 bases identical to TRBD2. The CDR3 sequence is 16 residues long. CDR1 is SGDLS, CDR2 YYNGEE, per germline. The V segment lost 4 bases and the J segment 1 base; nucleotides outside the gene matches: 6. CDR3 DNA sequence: TGTGCCAGCAGCAGAGGGCTAGCGGGGGGCACAGATACGCAGTATTTT. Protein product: CASSRGLAGGTDTQYF.

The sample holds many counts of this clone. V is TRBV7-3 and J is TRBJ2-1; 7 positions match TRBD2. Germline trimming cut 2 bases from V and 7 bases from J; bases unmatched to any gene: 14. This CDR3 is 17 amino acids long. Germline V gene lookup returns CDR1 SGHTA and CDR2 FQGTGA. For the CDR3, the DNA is TGTGCCAGCAGCTTACGGGAGGCAGCCTTTAGCCTAAATGAGCAGTTCTTC. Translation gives CASSLREAAFSLNEQFF.

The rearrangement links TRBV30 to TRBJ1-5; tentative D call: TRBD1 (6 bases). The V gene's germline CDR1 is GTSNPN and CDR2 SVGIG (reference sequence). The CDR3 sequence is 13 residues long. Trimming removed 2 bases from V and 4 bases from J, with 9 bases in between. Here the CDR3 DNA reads TGTGCCTGGAGTACAGGGTTGAATCAGCCCCAGCATTTT. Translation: CAWSTGLNQPQHF.

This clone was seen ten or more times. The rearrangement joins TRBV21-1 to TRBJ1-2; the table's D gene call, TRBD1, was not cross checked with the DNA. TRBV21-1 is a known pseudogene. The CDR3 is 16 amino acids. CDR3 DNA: TGTGCCAGCAGCTGCGCGGGAGACAGGGGTAGATATGGCTACACCTTC. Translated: CASSCAGDRGRYGYTF.

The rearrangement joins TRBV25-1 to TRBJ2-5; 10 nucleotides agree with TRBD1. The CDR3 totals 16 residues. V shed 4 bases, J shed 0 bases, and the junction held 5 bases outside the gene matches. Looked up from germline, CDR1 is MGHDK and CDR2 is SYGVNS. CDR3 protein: CASSAAGTGDQETQYF. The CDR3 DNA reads TGTGCCAGCAGTGCAGCCGGGACAGGGGACCAAGAGACCCAGTACTTC.

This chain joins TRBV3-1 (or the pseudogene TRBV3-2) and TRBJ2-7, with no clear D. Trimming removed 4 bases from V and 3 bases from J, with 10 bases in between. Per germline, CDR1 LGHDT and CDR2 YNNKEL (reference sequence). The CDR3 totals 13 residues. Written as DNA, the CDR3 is TGTGCCAGCAGCCCTTTTAGCAGCTACGAGCAGTACTTC. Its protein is CASSPFSSYEQYF.